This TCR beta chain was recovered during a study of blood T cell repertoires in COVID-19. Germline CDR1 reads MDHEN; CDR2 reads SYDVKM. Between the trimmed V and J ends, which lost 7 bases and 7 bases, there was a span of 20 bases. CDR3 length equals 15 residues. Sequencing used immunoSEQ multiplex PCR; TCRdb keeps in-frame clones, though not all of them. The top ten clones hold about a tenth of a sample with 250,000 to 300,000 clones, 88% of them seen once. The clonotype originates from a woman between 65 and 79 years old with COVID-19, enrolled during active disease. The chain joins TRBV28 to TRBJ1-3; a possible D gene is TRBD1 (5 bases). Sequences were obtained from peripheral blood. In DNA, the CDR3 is TGTGCCAGCAACCAACGAGGGACTGCTCTCAACACCATATATTTT. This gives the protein CASNQRGTALNTIYF.